These 2 T cell receptor beta chains were sequenced from one sample in a study of OX40 agonist ivuxolimab in advanced cancers. The library was built by means of the immunoSEQ multiplex PCR assay. Sourced from immuneACCESS, this table was stored by TCRdb with only in-frame sequences that have V and J called. A share of the clones is absent; for the studies checked, an unresolved V gene accounts for under half, and the remainder has no known explanation. For this sample there are around 80,000 clones; around 87% appear just once. The leading ten clones occupy about 0.89% of the sample. The input for sequencing was CD4+ or CD8+ T cells sorted from blood, taken in a trial of the OX40 agonist ivuxolimab. Receptors originate from an adult with an advanced solid tumor such as melanoma, head and neck, liver or kidney cancer.

The J gene is TRBJ1-1, the V gene TRBV6-6; D gene ambiguous. Germline CDR1 MNHNY, CDR2 SVGAGI (reference sequence). The V gene lost 2 bases and the J gene lost 0 bases, with 4 bases spanning the gap. The CDR3 has 13 amino acids. The CDR3 reads CASSYRMNTEAFF. For the CDR3, the DNA is TGTGCCAGCAGTTACAGAATGAACACTGAAGCTTTCTTT.

The rearrangement links TRBV19 to TRBJ1-5; D may be TRBD1 (6 bases). The CDR3 covers 15 residues. The ends were cut back, 7 bases at V and 0 bases at J, with 13 bases in the middle. Germline loops: CDR1 LNHDA, CDR2 SQIVND (reference sequence). Written as DNA, the CDR3 is TGTGCCAGTAACAGGGATGGGAATAGCAATCAGCCCCAGCATTTT. This translates into CASNRDGNSNQPQHF.